The 18 T cell receptor beta chains below were found in one sample sequenced in a study of blood T cells in healthy people across ages. Together with a sample-barcoded 5' primer, a J-beta primer mix was included in a second PCR lasting roughly 6 to 12 cycles. Via MiXCR, TCRdb re-called the 5' RACE reads, giving one row per CDR3 protein. The sample yields 710,000 or so distinct CDR3 sequences, approximately 21% seen once. Sequenced material: blood. All receptors derive from a man between 65 and 85 years old in good health.

The chain combines TRBV12-3 or TRBV12-4 with TRBJ1-5; D not certain. CDR3 length: 13 residues. V lost 5 bases to trimming and J lost 6 bases, with 11 bases between them. This chain's CDR3 is CASSENLSQPQHF. The CDR3 nucleotides are TGTGCCAGCAGTGAGAATTTGAGTCAGCCCCAGCATTTT.

The V call is TRBV5-1, the J call TRBJ1-2; 12 bases line up with TRBD1. The V gene's germline CDR1 is SGHRS and CDR2 YFSETQ. CDR3 size: 15 residues. J gave up 5 bases and V 4 bases, and 6 bases lay outside the gene matches. CDR3 in DNA: TGCGCCAGCAGCGGGGGACAGGGGGCATTATATGGCTACACCTTC. Its protein is CASSGGQGALYGYTF.

The chain has TRBV20-1 and TRBJ2-5, with 9 bases identical to TRBD2. Matching the DNA end better, TRBJ2-1 makes the J call doubtful. The CDR3 sequence is 14 residues long. CDR1 is DFQATT and CDR2 is SNEGSKA in the germline V gene (reference sequence). DNA of the CDR3: TGCAGTGCTAGTTTGACTAGCGGATACAATGAGCAGTTCTTC. Amino acid sequence: CSASLTSGYNEQFF.

V is TRBV6-5 and J is TRBJ1-2, with D possibly matching TRBD1 (5 bases). Deletions cut 0 bases from V and 0 bases from J, with 8 bases between. CDR3 length equals 15 residues. In germline, CDR1 is MNHEY, CDR2 SVGAGI. CDR3 DNA sequence: TGTGCCAGCAGTTACTCGCGGACAACTAACTATGGCTACACCTTC. As protein: CASSYSRTTNYGYTF.

The chain uses TRBV20-1 and TRBJ2-5; the match to TRBD1 covers 7 bases. Germline values: CDR1 DFQATT, CDR2 SNEGSKA (reference sequence). V shed 4 bases, J shed 0 bases, and the junction held 5 bases outside the gene matches. The length of the CDR3 is 14 residues. Here the CDR3 DNA reads TGCAGTGCTATGCACGACAGGGACCAAGAGACCCAGTACTTC. It specifies CSAMHDRDQETQYF.

This clonotype showed up just a few times. The chain is built from TRBV7-9 and TRBJ2-5; 7 positions match TRBD1. Trimming cost V 1 base and J 4 bases; bases outside gene matches: 3. This CDR3 is 14 amino acids long. From germline, CDR1 is SEHNR and CDR2 FQNEAQ (reference sequence). CDR3: CASSLVTGIETQYF. The CDR3 bases are TGTGCCAGCAGCTTAGTGACAGGGATAGAGACCCAGTACTTC.

To note about this clonotype: The germline gene is not matched at one end of the junction; a read error may be the cause. The chain couples TRBV11-2 to TRBJ2-5; no reliable D call. The germline V gene encodes CDR1 SGHAT and CDR2 FQNNGV. CDR3 length: 16 residues. DNA of the CDR3: TGTGCCAGCAGCTTAGTCGAAGGCAGGACCGTTGATGAGCAGCTCTTC. Its protein product is CASSLVEGRTVDEQLF.

In nucleotides, the CDR3 is TGTGCCAGCAGACGGATCGGGAGCACAGATACGCAGTATTTT. It yields the protein CASRRIGSTDTQYF. The chain uses TRBV3-1 and TRBJ2-3; D gene ambiguous. V was shortened by 6 bases and J by 0 bases, with 10 bases between the two germline ends. The CDR3 runs 14 residues. CDR1 is LGHDT and CDR2 is YNNKEL in the germline V gene (reference sequence).

In this sample, this clonotype turned up a few times. The chain is built from TRBV11-1 and TRBJ2-3; D possibly uses TRBD1 or TRBD2 (5 bases each). The CDR3 sequence is 15 residues long. The V gene's germline CDR1 is SGHAT and CDR2 FQDESV (reference sequence). V gave up 5 bases and J gave up 9 bases, with 21 bases separating them. CDR3 sequence: CASSPRRDAQRTQYF. Here the CDR3 DNA reads TGTGCCAGCAGCCCGCGCAGGGACGCCCAGAGAACGCAGTATTTT.

The chain uses TRBV18 and TRBJ2-5; D unresolved. The V end lost 3 bases, the J end lost 4 bases, and 9 bases lay between the germline ends. The germline V gene encodes CDR1 KGHSH and CDR2 LQKENI. CDR3 length: 13 amino acids. CDR3 coding DNA: TGTGCCAGCTCACCTCTTATAGGAGAGACCCAGTACTTC. This translates into CASSPLIGETQYF.

This clonotype was counted a few times. The chain is built from TRBV6-6 and TRBJ2-1, with 7 bases that match TRBD2. Trimming took 6 bases from V and 7 from J; bases not matched to a gene: 6. Germline V CDR1 and CDR2: MNHNY, SVGAGI (reference sequence). The CDR3 extends over 13 amino acids. This chain's CDR3 is CASSAPGGNEQFF. The CDR3 DNA is TGTGCCAGCAGCGCCCCGGGAGGAAATGAGCAGTTCTTC.

The chain joins TRBV20-1 to TRBJ1-5; D remains ambiguous. Per germline, CDR1 DFQATT and CDR2 SNEGSKA (reference sequence). Trimming cost V 3 bases and J 0 bases, with 6 bases left between them. CDR3 size: 13 residues. For the CDR3, the DNA is TGCAGTGCTAGGGAGAATAGCAATCAGCCCCAGCATTTT. It is translated as CSARENSNQPQHF.

The gene calls are TRBV28 and TRBJ1-4, with 8 bases lining up with TRBD1. Germline CDR1 and CDR2: MDHEN and SYDVKM. The CDR3 contains 18 residues. With 3 bases clipped from V and 5 bases from J, the junction kept 14 bases outside the gene matches. The CDR3 region is CASSFLFGGGQDNEKLFF. DNA for the CDR3: TGTGCCAGCAGTTTCCTATTCGGGGGGGGACAGGACAATGAAAAACTGTTTTTT.

The rearrangement links TRBV6-6 to TRBJ2-3; D call uncertain. Trimming stripped 7 bases from V and 2 bases from J, with 13 bases between. Germline V CDR1 and CDR2: MNHNY, SVGAGI (reference sequence). The CDR3 loop spans 14 amino acids. The CDR3 protein is CASTSRPDTDTQYF. The CDR3 nucleotides read TGTGCCAGCACCTCCCGGCCGGACACAGATACGCAGTATTTT.

The chain uses TRBV7-2 and TRBJ2-2; D possibly corresponds to TRBD2 (6 bases). V was clipped by 3 bases and J by 2 bases, with 10 bases between them. The germline gives CDR1 SGHTA, CDR2 FQGNSA. The CDR3 has 15 amino acids. The CDR3 nucleotides read TGTGCCAGCAGCTTTGGTAGCGGAAACACCGGGGAGCTGTTTTTT. It yields the protein CASSFGSGNTGELFF.

The sample holds many counts of this clonotype. This sequence joins TRBV11-2 and TRBJ2-5, with D unclear. V was cut by 5 bases and J by 3 bases, with 4 bases left in between. CDR3 size: 11 residues. Germline CDR1 is SGHAT and CDR2 is FQNNGV. CDR3 bases: TGTGCCAGCAGCGCCGAAGAGACCCAGTACTTC. Amino acid sequence: CASSAEETQYF.

This clonotype was recorded a few times. The V call is TRBV20-1, the J call TRBJ1-1; D remains ambiguous. Germline assignment: CDR1 DFQATT and CDR2 SNEGSKA (reference sequence). The CDR3 length is 14 residues. The germline V and J ends were trimmed by 2 bases and 6 bases, with 16 bases remaining between them. In DNA form, the CDR3 reads TGCAGTGCTAGACGCCGGTTTCCCTCCCCTGAAGCTTTCTTT. Protein product: CSARRRFPSPEAFF.

The rearrangement joins TRBV12-3 or TRBV12-4 to TRBJ1-4, with no clear D. V gave up 3 bases and J gave up 5 bases, with 4 bases separating them. The CDR3 consists of 12 residues. CDR3 in DNA: TGTGCCAGCAGTTTGATGAATGAAAAACTGTTTTTT. It yields the protein CASSLMNEKLFF.